These 28 T cell receptor beta chains originate from one sample sequenced in a study of identical twins (dated by TCRdb to about 2016). The library was obtained by 5' RACE. The data were produced on an Illumina HiSeq 2000. The public reads were quality trimmed at Q25 with fastp and then assembled into clones with MiXCR by TCRdb, keeping productive beta chains. CDR3 protein sequences are deduplicated, and each keeps its most common genes and DNA. The sample profile shows about 890,000 distinct CDR3 sequences; 12% of them were found once. The ten largest clones represent around 1.5% of the sample. This same sample was also part of a study on yellow fever vaccine responses in identical twins.

The sample was PBMCs. The receptors here all came from a woman aged 18-29 years in good health.

For this clonotype: One end of the junction is discordant with germline, which a read error may explain. The chain employs TRBV3-1 and TRBJ2-5; 14 bases agree with TRBD2. The CDR3 covers 18 residues. CDR1 is LGHDT, CDR2 YNNKEL, per germline (reference sequence). CDR3 DNA sequence: TGTGCCAGCACCCAACAGCGACCGGGACTAGCGGGAGTCCAGACCCAGTACTTC. This translates into CASTQQRPGLAGVQTQYF.

This clonotype has only a few counts. The chain couples TRBV10-2 to TRBJ2-2, with 11 bases aligning to TRBD2. The CDR3 runs 16 residues. Trimming removed 8 bases from V and 2 bases from J; junction bases left unmatched: 7. CDR1 is WSHSY, CDR2 SAAADI, per germline. CDR3: CASSQLAGVNTGELFF. DNA for the CDR3: TGCGCCAGCTCCCAACTAGCGGGAGTCAACACCGGGGAGCTGTTTTTT.

The gene calls are TRBV13 and TRBJ2-7; 7 bases line up with TRBD2. V shed 4 bases, J shed 1 base, and the junction held 7 bases outside the gene matches. The CDR3 consists of 15 residues. Germline lookup yields CDR1 PRHDT and CDR2 FYEKMQ (reference sequence). This CDR3 reads CASSSAGVHSYEQYF. The CDR3 region has the DNA TGTGCCAGCAGCTCCGCGGGAGTGCATTCCTACGAGCAGTACTTC.

The chain carries TRBV5-1 and TRBJ2-1; unclear D gene. The CDR3 covers 15 residues. Germline CDR1 is SGHRS and CDR2 is YFSETQ. The V gene lost 1 base and the J gene lost 5 bases, with 13 bases spanning the gap. Here the CDR3 reads CASSLRRTGNNEQFF. In DNA form, the CDR3 reads TGCGCCAGCAGCTTGCGTCGGACGGGTAACAATGAGCAGTTCTTC.

The chain recombines TRBV7-7 with TRBJ2-2; D possibly corresponds to TRBD2 (6 bases). CDR3 length equals 11 residues. V was pared by 8 bases and J by 8 bases, with 9 bases between. CDR1 and CDR2 from the germline V gene are SSHAT and FNYEAQ (reference sequence). CDR3 sequence reads: CASGGFGELFF. The DNA for the CDR3 is TGTGCCAGCGGGGGGTTTGGGGAGCTGTTTTTT.

At least ten counts were recorded for this clonotype. The genes are TRBV6-5 and TRBJ2-3; possibly TRBD2 for D (5 bases). The germline CDR1 and CDR2 sequences are MNHEY and SVGAGI. The CDR3 sequence is 16 residues long. V was shortened by 0 bases and J by 4 bases, with 14 bases between the two germline ends. This CDR3 reads CASSYSGLAGADTQYF. The DNA of the CDR3 is TGTGCCAGCAGTTACTCCGGTCTAGCCGGGGCAGATACGCAGTATTTT.

This clonotype was found many times. The CDR3 coding sequence is TGCAGTGCTCTGGACTTGGTTGTGAACAATGAGCAGTTCTTC. Amino acids: CSALDLVVNNEQFF. V is TRBV20-1 and J is TRBJ2-1, with D possibly matching TRBD2 (5 bases). Germline-derived CDR1 and CDR2 are DFQATT and SNEGSKA (reference sequence). This CDR3 has 14 residues. V was clipped by 5 bases and J by 5 bases, with 16 bases between them.

This clonotype was counted many times. The V call is TRBV15, the J call TRBJ2-3; 11 bases align to TRBD2. J lost 5 bases, V lost 1 base, and 2 bases had no gene match. The CDR3 consists of 15 residues. Germline CDR1 is LNHNV and CDR2 is YYDKDF (reference sequence). DNA of the CDR3: TGTGCCACCAGCAGAGTTAGCGGGGGGGGAGATACGCAGTATTTT. Its translation: CATSRVSGGGDTQYF.

This clonotype has more than one count but fewer than ten. This chain uses TRBV12-3 or TRBV12-4 with TRBJ2-5, with a tentative D call TRBD2 (6 bases). The CDR3 is 13 residues long. V was cut by 7 bases and J by 5 bases, with 14 bases left in between. In DNA form, the CDR3 reads TGTGCCAGCAACCGACTAGGAGGGGAGACCCAGTACTTC. Translated, it gives CASNRLGGETQYF.

This clonotype has just a few counts. J is TRBJ2-7 and V is TRBV18; tentatively, D is TRBD1 or TRBD2 (5 bases each). V was pared by 4 bases and J by 7 bases, with 14 bases between. CDR1 KGHSH and CDR2 LQKENI come from the germline V gene. The CDR3 consists of 13 residues. Written as DNA, the CDR3 is TGTGCCAGCTCACTCCGGGGCAATGGGGAGCAGTACGTC. This gives the protein CASSLRGNGEQYV.

The sample holds a few counts of this clonotype. V gene TRBV28 combines with J gene TRBJ1-5; no clear D gene. Trimming cost V 5 bases and J 5 bases, with 10 bases left between them. This CDR3 has 13 amino acids. Germline V gene lookup returns CDR1 MDHEN and CDR2 SYDVKM. CDR3 nucleotide sequence: TGTGCCAGCAGTCCCTTGAGGGATCAGCCCCAGCATTTT. Protein product: CASSPLRDQPQHF.

In its sample, this clonotype was seen a few times. This chain connects TRBV5-4 to TRBJ2-4, with 14 bases fitting TRBD2. In germline, CDR1 is SGHNT, CDR2 YYREEE (reference sequence). Losses at the gene ends were 4 bases for V and 2 bases for J; bases not matched to a gene: 5. The CDR3 consists of 17 residues. CDR3 nucleotide sequence: TGTGCCAGCAGCGACGGACTAGCGGGAGGTTCCAAAAACATTCAGTACTTC. Its translation: CASSDGLAGGSKNIQYF.

This clonotype was counted a few times. The J gene is TRBJ2-7, the V gene TRBV6-1, with 7 bases identical to TRBD2. Per the germline V gene, CDR1 is MNHNS and CDR2 is SASEGT. Trimming cost V 6 bases and J 2 bases; bases outside gene matches: 10. This CDR3 contains 15 residues. The CDR3 nucleotides read TGTGCCAGCAGCCCCAAGGTAGCGGGTCCCTACGAGCAGTACTTC. Its translation is CASSPKVAGPYEQYF.

There are a few counts of this clonotype. The chain links TRBV11-1 to TRBJ1-1, with 11 bases that match TRBD1. This CDR3 is built from 18 residues. Trimming removed 1 base from V and 4 bases from J; junction bases left unmatched: 11. The germline V gene encodes CDR1 SGHAT and CDR2 FQDESV (reference sequence). The CDR3 region is CASSLEDLGQGAFTEAFF. CDR3 bases: TGTGCCAGCAGCTTAGAGGACCTTGGACAGGGGGCCTTCACTGAAGCTTTCTTT. Full variable domain (outside the CDR3, taken from reference TRBV11-1 and TRBJ1-1): EAEVAQSPRYKITEKSQAVAFWCDPISGHATLYWYRQILGQGPELLVQFQDESVVDDSQLPKDRFSAERLKGVDSTLKIQPAELGDSAMYLCASSLEDLGQGAFTEAFFGQGTRLTVV.

CDR3 bases: TGTGCCAGCAGTGAGCAGAGGGGCCAGCCCCAGCATTTT. Amino acids: CASSEQRGQPQHF. V usage is TRBV12-3 or TRBV12-4 and J usage is TRBJ1-5; TRBD1 is a possible D gene (5 bases). The CDR3 is 13 residues long. Trimming pared 5 bases from V and 7 bases from J, leaving 12 bases between.

This clonotype was detected a few times. The chain recombines TRBV20-1 with TRBJ1-4, with D possibly TRBD1 on 5 matching bases. V dropped 1 base and J dropped 7 bases, with 7 bases sitting between them. The CDR3 is 12 residues long. Germline V gene lookup returns CDR1 DFQATT and CDR2 SNEGSKA (reference sequence). The CDR3 here is CSARAGIEKLFF. For the CDR3, the DNA is TGCAGTGCTAGAGCAGGGATTGAAAAACTGTTTTTT.

This clonotype was counted a single time. The genes are TRBV7-9 and TRBJ2-5; 9 bases line up with TRBD2. J was trimmed by 5 bases and V by 2 bases; bases with no gene match: 6. The CDR3 sequence is 15 residues long. Germline V gene lookup returns CDR1 SEHNR and CDR2 FQNEAQ (reference sequence). In nucleotides, the CDR3 is TGTGCCAGCAGCTTAAGACTAGCGGCCACGGAGACCCAGTACTTC. It codes for CASSLRLAATETQYF.

This clonotype showed up just a few times. The chain is built from TRBV19 and TRBJ1-2; D not resolved. Per germline, CDR1 LNHDA and CDR2 SQIVND (reference sequence). The CDR3 is made up of 17 amino acids. Trimming pared 7 bases from V and 1 base from J, leaving 22 bases between. Here the CDR3 reads CASTSTWIGDHNYGYTF. DNA for the CDR3: TGTGCCAGTACCTCAACGTGGATTGGGGATCATAACTATGGCTACACCTTC.

This clonotype was counted a few times. The chain is built from TRBV12-3 or TRBV12-4 and TRBJ1-2; D remains ambiguous. The CDR3 is made up of 15 amino acids. The V end was cut by 3 bases, the J end by 0 bases, with 11 bases between. The CDR3 DNA sequence: TGTGCCAGCAGTTTCGATGCAGCTCCTAACTATGGCTACACCTTC. Its protein is CASSFDAAPNYGYTF.

In this sample, this clonotype turned up a few times. CDR3 coding DNA: TGTGCCAGCAGTTCCCGCTCGACGGGGGGCAGAACTGAAGCTTTCTTT. It encodes CASSSRSTGGRTEAFF. J is TRBJ1-1 and V is TRBV6-5; maybe TRBD1 (6 bases). With 4 bases removed from V and 5 bases from J, the gap between germline ends came to 20 bases. Germline V gene sequence: CDR1 MNHEY, CDR2 SVGAGI. CDR3 length equals 16 residues.

Many counts were recorded for this clonotype. The chain joins TRBV3-1 to TRBJ2-1; D may match TRBD1 or TRBD2 (5 bases each). This CDR3 is 16 amino acids long. CDR1 and CDR2 (germline): LGHDT, YNNKEL (reference sequence). The V end lost 0 bases, the J end lost 0 bases, and 9 bases lay between the germline ends. The CDR3 DNA sequence: TGTGCCAGCAGCCAAGAGTGGGGGAGCTCCTACAATGAGCAGTTCTTC. Residues: CASSQEWGSSYNEQFF.

The CDR3 here is CATRGSPYRAEAFF. The CDR3 nucleotides are TGTGCCACCCGGGGATCCCCGTATAGGGCTGAAGCTTTCTTT. The V call is TRBV28, the J call TRBJ1-1, with D unresolved. V lost 10 bases to trimming and J lost 6 bases, with 21 bases between them. The CDR3 spans 14 residues. Per the germline V gene, CDR1 is MDHEN and CDR2 is SYDVKM.

The chain couples TRBV5-1 to TRBJ2-5; 9 positions agree with TRBD2. The V segment lost 4 bases and the J segment 7 bases; nucleotides outside the gene matches: 11. The V gene's germline CDR1 is SGHRS and CDR2 YFSETQ. The CDR3 is made up of 15 amino acids. The CDR3 DNA follows: TGCGCCAGCAGCCGAGGGGAGGGACTAGCCGGGACCCAGTACTTC. Its translation: CASSRGEGLAGTQYF.

The J gene is TRBJ2-2, the V gene TRBV7-6, with 12 bases matching TRBD2. The junction had 1 base not matched to a gene; V was cut back by 3 bases and J by 8 bases. The CDR3 sequence is 14 residues long. The germline gives CDR1 SGHVS, CDR2 FNYEAQ. This chain's CDR3 is CASSLTSGRGELFF. The CDR3 DNA reads as TGTGCCAGCAGCTTGACTAGCGGGAGAGGGGAGCTGTTTTTT.

This clonotype occurred a few times. The chain combines TRBV5-1 with TRBJ2-1, with 10 bases lining up with TRBD2. The CDR3 is 18 amino acids. CDR1 and CDR2 (germline): SGHRS, YFSETQ. With 1 base clipped from V and 4 bases from J, the junction kept 11 bases outside the gene matches. In DNA form, the CDR3 reads TGCGCCAGCAGCTTGCGGACCAGCGGGGGGGCTAAATACAATGAGCAGTTCTTC. Translation gives CASSLRTSGGAKYNEQFF.

The genes are TRBV15 and TRBJ2-1; D not certain. The V end was cut by 0 bases, the J end by 10 bases, with 7 bases between. The CDR3 extends over 12 amino acids. The germline V gene encodes CDR1 LNHNV and CDR2 YYDKDF (reference sequence). CDR3 nucleotide sequence: TGTGCCACCAGCAGAGATGGACCCGAGCAGTTCTTC. Translation gives CATSRDGPEQFF.

J is TRBJ2-7 and V is TRBV19; a weak D match, TRBD2 (6 bases). V shed 8 bases and J shed 2 bases, with 16 bases lying between them. This CDR3 region has 14 residues. Germline assignment: CDR1 LNHDA and CDR2 SQIVND (reference sequence). The CDR3: CASPGEASPYEQYV. In nucleotides, the CDR3 is TGTGCCAGTCCCGGGGAGGCCTCCCCCTACGAGCAGTACGTC.

The chain uses TRBV7-2 and TRBJ2-2; D remains ambiguous. Trimming removed 4 bases from V and 7 bases from J, with 7 bases in between. CDR3 length equals 12 residues. Germline V gene lookup returns CDR1 SGHTA and CDR2 FQGNSA. The CDR3 here is CASSWNHGELFF. The CDR3, as DNA: TGTGCCAGCAGCTGGAATCACGGGGAGCTGTTTTTT.